The 20 T cell receptor beta chains reported below all come from one sample, sequenced in a study of shared clonotypes between healthy human individuals. Generated by immunoSEQ multiplex PCR, the TCRdb table keeps only in-frame clones and is missing some. Among 2 million to 2.5 million clones listed, more than 80% were seen once. Sequencing input: naive CD4+ T cells from PBMCs. Noted subset: CD45RA+ positively selected. These TCRs come from a man aged 18 to 29 in good health. Some clones in this sample may be carry-over from other donors' samples.

This clone was seen just once. The V gene is TRBV6-6, the J gene TRBJ2-1, with unresolved D. Germline CDR1 reads MNHNY; CDR2 reads SVGAGI (reference sequence). CDR3 length: 15 amino acids. The V end lost 2 bases, the J end lost 3 bases, and 11 bases lay between the germline ends. The CDR3 spells CASSYGDRFYNEQFF. CDR3 nucleotides: TGTGCCAGCAGTTACGGGGATCGTTTCTACAATGAGCAGTTCTTC.

The chain recombines TRBV7-2 with TRBJ1-1, with a weak D call TRBD1 (5 bases). The CDR3 covers 15 residues. V was trimmed by 5 bases and J by 4 bases, leaving 17 bases between them. CDR1 and CDR2 (germline): SGHTA, FQGNSA. The CDR3 protein is CASSPLGLGTTEAFF. The CDR3 DNA follows: TGTGCCAGCAGCCCTCTCGGACTGGGGACCACTGAAGCTTTCTTT.

The chain has TRBV7-3 and TRBJ2-3; 11 bases are a match to TRBD2. This CDR3 spans 16 amino acids. J gave up 7 bases and V 5 bases, and 11 bases lay outside the gene matches. The germline CDR1 and CDR2 sequences are SGHTA and FQGTGA. CDR3 DNA: TGTGCCAGCAGCCAGCCCCAACTAGCGGGAGAAAATACGCAGTATTTT. Translation: CASSQPQLAGENTQYF.

In the case of this clone: Different DNA sequences within this sample yield the same CDR3. The V gene is TRBV30, the J gene TRBJ1-1, with D possibly being TRBD1 (5 bases). CDR1 GTSNPN and CDR2 SVGIG come from the germline V gene (reference sequence). The CDR3 length is 14 residues. V dropped 0 bases and J dropped 5 bases, with 13 bases sitting between them. Here the CDR3 reads CAWSVGGGDTEAFF. The CDR3 DNA sequence: TGTGCCTGGAGTGTAGGTGGGGGTGATACTGAAGCTTTCTTT.

The rearrangement uses TRBV7-6 and TRBJ2-1; maybe TRBD1 (6 bases). V was trimmed by 0 bases and J by 9 bases, leaving 9 bases between them. Germline V gene lookup returns CDR1 SGHVS and CDR2 FNYEAQ. The CDR3 is 13 amino acids. The CDR3 protein is CASSLARGSEQFF. DNA of the CDR3: TGTGCCAGCAGCTTAGCTAGGGGGAGTGAGCAGTTCTTC.

On this clone itself: The identical CDR3 is also encoded by other nucleotide sequences in the sample. The rearrangement links TRBV9 to TRBJ1-1; 10 positions agree with TRBD1. CDR3 length: 14 residues. Germline CDR1 and CDR2: SGDLS and YYNGEE. The J segment lost 5 bases and the V segment lost 4 bases, leaving 5 bases of the junction unmatched. Written as DNA, the CDR3 is TGTGCCAGCAGCCCCAGGACAGGGGGGACTGAAGCTTTCTTT. Residues: CASSPRTGGTEAFF.

The gene calls are TRBV7-2 and TRBJ2-1, with 7 bases that match TRBD1. V was pared by 5 bases and J by 9 bases, with 10 bases of the junction left unmatched. Germline CDR1 is SGHTA and CDR2 is FQGNSA. This CDR3 comprises 14 residues. The CDR3 DNA reads as TGTGCCAGCAGCCTGCTGGGCAGGGGGTCTGAGCAGTTCTTC. Translated: CASSLLGRGSEQFF. Together with reference TRBV7-2 and TRBJ2-1, the CDR3 gives the full variable domain: GAGVSQSPSNKVTEKGKDVELRCDPISGHTALYWYRQSLGQGLEFLIYFQGNSAPDKSGLPSDRFSAERTGGSVSTLTIQRTQQEDSAVYLCASSLLGRGSEQFFGPGTRLTVL.

This clone showed up just once. The V call is TRBV18, the J call TRBJ2-7; perhaps D is TRBD1 or TRBD2 (5 bases each). With 6 bases removed from V and 0 bases from J, the gap between germline ends came to 15 bases. Germline CDR1 reads KGHSH; CDR2 reads LQKENI. The CDR3 length is 15 residues. The CDR3: CASSQRSGSSYEQYF. The CDR3 coding sequence is TGTGCCAGCTCCCAAAGGTCAGGGAGCTCCTACGAGCAGTACTTC.

V and J are TRBV25-1 and TRBJ1-4; 7 positions agree with TRBD1. This CDR3 is built from 17 residues. V shed 8 bases and J 12 bases; nucleotides not matched to a gene: 24. The germline V gene has CDR1 MGHDK and CDR2 SYGVNS. CDR3 nucleotides: TGTGCCAGCGCACAATCCGGGACAGTCGACTTAGTGGCGGAACTGTTTTTT. It translates to CASAQSGTVDLVAELFF.

The J gene is TRBJ2-1, the V gene TRBV25-1; 10 bases agree with TRBD2. Germline values: CDR1 MGHDK, CDR2 SYGVNS. V dropped 3 bases and J dropped 9; count of bases not matched to a gene: 5. The CDR3 is 14 amino acids. The CDR3 coding sequence is TGTGCCAGCAGTGATAGTCTAGCGGGAGTTGAGCAGTTCTTC. Translated, it gives CASSDSLAGVEQFF. Using reference TRBV25-1 and TRBJ2-1 for the parts outside the CDR3, the full variable domain is EADIYQTPRYLVIGTGKKITLECSQTMGHDKMYWYQQDPGMELHLIHYSYGVNSTEKGDLSSESTVSRIRTEHFPLTLESARPSHTSQYLCASSDSLAGVEQFFGPGTRLTVL.

This clone was detected a few times. The chain joins TRBV19 to TRBJ1-5; D uncertain. Per the germline V gene, CDR1 is LNHDA and CDR2 is SQIVND (reference sequence). The CDR3 consists of 12 residues. The V end was cut by 5 bases, the J end by 4 bases, with 6 bases between. CDR3 amino acids: CASSYMNQPQHF. The CDR3 nucleotides are TGTGCCAGTAGTTACATGAATCAGCCCCAGCATTTT.

The CDR3 bases are TGTGCCAGCAGCTGGAACAGGGGACACTATGGCTACACCTTC. The encoded protein is CASSWNRGHYGYTF. This rearrangement joins TRBV7-8 to TRBJ1-2; 7 nucleotides line up with TRBD1. This CDR3 comprises 14 residues. The germline CDR1 and CDR2 sequences are SGHVS and FQNEAQ. Trimming at V came to 4 bases and at J to 3 bases, leaving 5 bases not matched to a gene.

The chain carries TRBV6-5 and TRBJ2-7; 8 bases agree with TRBD1. V lost 3 bases and J lost 1; bases outside the gene matches: 5. This CDR3 region has 15 residues. Germline-derived CDR1 and CDR2 are MNHEY and SVGAGI. CDR3 sequence: CASSYLTGGSYEQYF. CDR3 bases: TGTGCCAGCAGTTATCTTACAGGGGGGTCCTACGAGCAGTACTTC.

V gene TRBV28 combines with J gene TRBJ2-7; TRBD1 matches at 8 bases. J lost 6 bases, V lost 0 bases, and 4 bases had no gene match. The length of the CDR3 is 14 residues. The germline CDR1 and CDR2 sequences are MDHEN and SYDVKM. DNA of the CDR3: TGTGCCAGCAGTTTATGGGACAGGGCTCGCGAGCAGTACTTC. This sequence encodes CASSLWDRAREQYF.

The J gene is TRBJ2-1, the V gene TRBV28; 7 bases align to TRBD1. The germline V gene encodes CDR1 MDHEN and CDR2 SYDVKM. This CDR3 is 16 amino acids long. The trim removed 6 bases at V and 1 base at J, leaving 9 bases unmatched. CDR3 loop: CASRSWTGQSYNEQFF. CDR3 sequence (DNA): TGTGCCAGCAGATCATGGACAGGACAGTCCTACAATGAGCAGTTCTTC.

This clone is a singleton in its sample. The rearrangement joins TRBV5-1 to TRBJ2-2; TRBD2 is a possible D gene (6 bases). V was trimmed by 7 bases and J by 0 bases, leaving 16 bases between them. Germline-derived CDR1 and CDR2 are SGHRS and YFSETQ. The CDR3 loop spans 16 amino acids. Written as DNA, the CDR3 is TGCGCCAGCTCACGGGAGCCCTCGCCGAACACCGGGGAGCTGTTTTTT. Translating gives CASSREPSPNTGELFF.

The V and J genes are TRBV7-6 and TRBJ2-1, with 10 bases fitting TRBD1. CDR3 size: 18 residues. Per germline, CDR1 SGHVS and CDR2 FNYEAQ. The trim removed 5 bases at V and 1 base at J, leaving 11 bases unmatched. This CDR3 reads CASSLYGTGEASYNEQFF. The CDR3 DNA reads as TGTGCCAGCAGCCTGTACGGGACAGGGGAAGCGTCCTACAATGAGCAGTTCTTC.

This chain uses TRBV29-1 with TRBJ2-5, with 7 bases aligning to TRBD2. The length of the CDR3 is 14 residues. The V gene's germline CDR1 is SQVTM and CDR2 ANQGSEA. The trim removed 4 bases at V and 2 bases at J, leaving 7 bases unmatched. DNA for the CDR3: TGCAGCGTTGGGGCTGGGGGACTACAAGAGACCCAGTACTTC. It is translated as CSVGAGGLQETQYF.

J is TRBJ2-2 and V is TRBV7-2; 9 bases match TRBD1. The germline V gene has CDR1 SGHTA and CDR2 FQGNSA. This CDR3 has 14 amino acids. The V segment lost 5 bases and the J segment 7 bases; nucleotides outside the gene matches: 5. DNA of the CDR3: TGTGCCAGCAGCCCCGGGACAGGGCTCGGGGAGCTGTTTTTT. It is translated as CASSPGTGLGELFF.

V is TRBV10-3 and J is TRBJ2-2, with a possible D match to TRBD1 (8 bases). The CDR3 spans 15 residues. Per germline, CDR1 ENHRY and CDR2 SYGVKD. V gave up 5 bases and J gave up 4 bases, with 14 bases separating them. The CDR3 is CAISTDREGTGELFF. CDR3 sequence (DNA): TGTGCCATCAGTACGGACAGGGAGGGCACCGGGGAGCTGTTTTTT.